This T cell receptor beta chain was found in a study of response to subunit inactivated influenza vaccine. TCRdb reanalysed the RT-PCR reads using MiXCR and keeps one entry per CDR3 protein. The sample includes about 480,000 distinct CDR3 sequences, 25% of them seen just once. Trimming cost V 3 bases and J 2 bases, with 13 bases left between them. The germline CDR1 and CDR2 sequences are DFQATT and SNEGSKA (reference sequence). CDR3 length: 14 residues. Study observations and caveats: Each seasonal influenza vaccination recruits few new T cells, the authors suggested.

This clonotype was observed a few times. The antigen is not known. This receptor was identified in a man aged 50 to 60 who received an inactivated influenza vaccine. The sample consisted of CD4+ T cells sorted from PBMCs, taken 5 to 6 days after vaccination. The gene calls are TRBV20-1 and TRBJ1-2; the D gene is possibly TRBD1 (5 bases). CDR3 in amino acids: CSARQRGGNYGYTF. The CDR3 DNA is TGCAGTGCTAGGCAGCGCGGGGGAAACTATGGCTACACCTTC.